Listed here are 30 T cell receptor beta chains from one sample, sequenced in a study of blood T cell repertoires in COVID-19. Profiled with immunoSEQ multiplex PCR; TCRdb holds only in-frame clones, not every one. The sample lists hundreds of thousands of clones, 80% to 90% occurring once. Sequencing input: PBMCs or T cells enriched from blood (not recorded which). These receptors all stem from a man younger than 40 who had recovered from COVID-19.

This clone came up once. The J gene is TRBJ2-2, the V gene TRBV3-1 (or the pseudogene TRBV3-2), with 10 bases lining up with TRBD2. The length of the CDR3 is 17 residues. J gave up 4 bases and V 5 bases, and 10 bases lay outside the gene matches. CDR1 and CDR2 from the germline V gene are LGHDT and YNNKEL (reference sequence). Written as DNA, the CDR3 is TGTGCCAGCAGCTTATGGACTAGCGGAGGGGGCACCGGGGAGCTGTTTTTT. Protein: CASSLWTSGGGTGELFF.

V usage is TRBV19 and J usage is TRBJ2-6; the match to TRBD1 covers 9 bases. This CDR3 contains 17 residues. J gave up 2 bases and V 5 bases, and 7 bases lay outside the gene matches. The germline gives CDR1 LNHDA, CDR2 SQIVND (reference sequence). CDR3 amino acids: CASSLDRGLPGANVLTF. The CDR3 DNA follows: TGTGCCAGTAGTTTGGACAGGGGTCTACCTGGGGCCAACGTCCTGACTTTC.

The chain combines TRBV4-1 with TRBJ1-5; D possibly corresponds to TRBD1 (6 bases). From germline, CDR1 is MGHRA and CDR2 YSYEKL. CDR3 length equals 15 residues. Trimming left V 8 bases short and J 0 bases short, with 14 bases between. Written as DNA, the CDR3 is TGCGCCAGCGCGGCGGGGGCAAATAGCAATCAGCCCCAGCATTTT. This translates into CASAAGANSNQPQHF.

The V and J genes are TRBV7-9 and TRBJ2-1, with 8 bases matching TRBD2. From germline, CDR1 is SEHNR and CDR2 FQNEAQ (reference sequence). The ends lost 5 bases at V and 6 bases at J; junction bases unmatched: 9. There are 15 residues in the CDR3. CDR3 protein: CASSRSRGTSNEQFF. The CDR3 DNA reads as TGTGCCAGCAGCCGCTCTCGAGGGACTAGCAATGAGCAGTTCTTC.

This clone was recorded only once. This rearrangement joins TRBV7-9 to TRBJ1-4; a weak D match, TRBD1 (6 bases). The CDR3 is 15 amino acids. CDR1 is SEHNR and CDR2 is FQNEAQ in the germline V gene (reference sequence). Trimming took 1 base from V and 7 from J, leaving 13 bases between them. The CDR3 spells CASSLVAGASEKLFF. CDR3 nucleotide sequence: TGTGCCAGCAGCTTAGTGGCAGGGGCGTCTGAAAAACTGTTTTTT.

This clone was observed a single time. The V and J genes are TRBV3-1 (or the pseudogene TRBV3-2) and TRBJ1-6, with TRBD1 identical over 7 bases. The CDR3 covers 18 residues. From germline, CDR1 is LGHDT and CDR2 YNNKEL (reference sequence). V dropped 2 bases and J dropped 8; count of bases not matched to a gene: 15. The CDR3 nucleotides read TGTGCCAGCAGCCAACGTCCGGGACAGAGCCTGGGGGATTCACCCCTCCACTTT. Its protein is CASSQRPGQSLGDSPLHF.

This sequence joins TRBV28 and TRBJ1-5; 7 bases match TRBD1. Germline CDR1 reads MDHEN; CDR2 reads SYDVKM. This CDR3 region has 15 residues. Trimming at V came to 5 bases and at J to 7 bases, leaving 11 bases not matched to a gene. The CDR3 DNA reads TGTGCCAGCAGTCAGACAGGGTCGGGGGGGCAGCCCCAGCATTTT. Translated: CASSQTGSGGQPQHF.

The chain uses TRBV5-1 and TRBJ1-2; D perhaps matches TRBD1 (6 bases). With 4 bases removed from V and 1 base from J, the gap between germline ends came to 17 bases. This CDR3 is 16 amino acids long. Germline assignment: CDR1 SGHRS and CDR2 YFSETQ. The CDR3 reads CASSPRGQFFNYGYTF. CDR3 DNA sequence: TGCGCCAGCAGCCCCAGAGGACAGTTCTTTAACTATGGCTACACCTTC.

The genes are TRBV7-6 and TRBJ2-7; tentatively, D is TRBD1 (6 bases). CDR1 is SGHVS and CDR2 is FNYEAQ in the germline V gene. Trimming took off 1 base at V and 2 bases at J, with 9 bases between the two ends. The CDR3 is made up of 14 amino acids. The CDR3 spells CASSLGDIPYEQYF. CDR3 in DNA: TGTGCCAGCAGCTTAGGGGACATCCCCTACGAGCAGTACTTC.

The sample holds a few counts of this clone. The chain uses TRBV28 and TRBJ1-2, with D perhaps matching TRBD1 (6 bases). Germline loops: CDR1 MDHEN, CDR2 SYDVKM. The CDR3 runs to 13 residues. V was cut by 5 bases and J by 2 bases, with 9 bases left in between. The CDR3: CASSQGHNYGYTF. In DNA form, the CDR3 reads TGTGCCAGCAGTCAGGGACACAACTATGGCTACACCTTC.

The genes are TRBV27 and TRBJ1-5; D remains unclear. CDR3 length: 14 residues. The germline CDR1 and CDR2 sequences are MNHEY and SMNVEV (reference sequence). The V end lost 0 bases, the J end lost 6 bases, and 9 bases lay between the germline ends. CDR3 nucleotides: TGTGCCAGCAGTTTATCGGCGGGAGTTCAGCCCCAGCATTTT. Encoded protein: CASSLSAGVQPQHF.

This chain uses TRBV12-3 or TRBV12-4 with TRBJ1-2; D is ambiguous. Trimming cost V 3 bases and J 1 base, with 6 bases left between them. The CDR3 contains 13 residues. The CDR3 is CASSLGDNYGYTF. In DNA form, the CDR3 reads TGTGCCAGCAGTTTGGGAGATAACTATGGCTACACCTTC.

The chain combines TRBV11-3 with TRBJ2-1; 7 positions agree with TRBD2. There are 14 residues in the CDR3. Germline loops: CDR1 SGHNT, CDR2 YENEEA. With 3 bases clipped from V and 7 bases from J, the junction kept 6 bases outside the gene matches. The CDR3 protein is CASSLGGIRNEQFF. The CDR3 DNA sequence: TGTGCCAGCAGCTTGGGAGGGATCAGGAATGAGCAGTTCTTC.

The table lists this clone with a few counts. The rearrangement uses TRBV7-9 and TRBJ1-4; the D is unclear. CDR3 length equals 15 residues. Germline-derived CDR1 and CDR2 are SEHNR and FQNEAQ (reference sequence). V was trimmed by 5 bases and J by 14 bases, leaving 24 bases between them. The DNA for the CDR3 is TGTGCCAGCAGCCCCCCGGTCTCGACCGAGGAGTTGCTGTTTTTT. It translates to CASSPPVSTEELLFF. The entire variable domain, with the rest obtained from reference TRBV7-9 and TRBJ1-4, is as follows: DTGVSQNPRHKITKRGQNVTFRCDPISEHNRLYWYRQTLGQGPEFLTYFQNEAQLEKSRLLSDRFSAERPKGSFSTLEIQRTEQGDSAMYLCASSPPVSTEELLFFGSGTQLSVL.

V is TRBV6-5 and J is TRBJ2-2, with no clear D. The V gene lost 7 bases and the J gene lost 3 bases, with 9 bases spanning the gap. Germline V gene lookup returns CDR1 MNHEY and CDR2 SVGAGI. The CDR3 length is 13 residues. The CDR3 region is CASINRDTGELFF. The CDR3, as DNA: TGTGCCAGCATAAACCGGGACACCGGGGAGCTGTTTTTT.

CDR3 DNA: TGCGCCAGCAGCTGGGGGGCTAGCGGGAGCCACGAGCAGTACTTC. Translation: CASSWGASGSHEQYF. The rearrangement joins TRBV5-1 to TRBJ2-7; 10 positions match TRBD2. The CDR3 totals 15 residues. V trimming: 3 bases; J trimming: 5 bases; junction bases outside the gene matches: 8. The V gene's germline CDR1 is SGHRS and CDR2 YFSETQ.

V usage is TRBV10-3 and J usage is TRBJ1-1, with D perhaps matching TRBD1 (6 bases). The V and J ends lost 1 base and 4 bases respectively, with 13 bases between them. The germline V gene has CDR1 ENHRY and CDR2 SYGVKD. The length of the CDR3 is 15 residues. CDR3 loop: CAISEFHTGRTEAFF. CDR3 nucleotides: TGTGCCATCAGTGAGTTTCATACAGGGCGCACTGAAGCTTTCTTT.

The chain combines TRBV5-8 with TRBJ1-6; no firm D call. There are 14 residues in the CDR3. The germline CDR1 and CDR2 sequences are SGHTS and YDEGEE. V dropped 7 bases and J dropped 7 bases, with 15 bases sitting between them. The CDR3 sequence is CASLQRTGNSPLHF. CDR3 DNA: TGTGCCAGCCTTCAGCGGACTGGGAATTCACCCCTCCACTTT.

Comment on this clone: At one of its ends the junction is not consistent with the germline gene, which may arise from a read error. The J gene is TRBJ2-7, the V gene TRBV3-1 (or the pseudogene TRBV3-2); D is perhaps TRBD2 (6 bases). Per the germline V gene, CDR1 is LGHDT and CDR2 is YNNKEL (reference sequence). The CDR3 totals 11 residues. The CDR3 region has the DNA TGTGCCAGCAGCTTGGCGGGAAATCAGTGCTTC. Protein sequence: CASSLAGNQCF.

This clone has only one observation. CDR3 coding DNA: TGTGCCAGCAGCCAGGGGGGGGCTATTCAGCCCCAGCATTTT. Translating gives CASSQGGAIQPQHF. The rearrangement uses TRBV3-1 (or the pseudogene TRBV3-2) and TRBJ1-5; TRBD1 is a possible D gene (6 bases). Germline CDR1 is LGHDT and CDR2 is YNNKEL (reference sequence). The germline V and J ends were trimmed by 3 bases and 6 bases, with 12 bases remaining between them. The CDR3 consists of 14 residues.

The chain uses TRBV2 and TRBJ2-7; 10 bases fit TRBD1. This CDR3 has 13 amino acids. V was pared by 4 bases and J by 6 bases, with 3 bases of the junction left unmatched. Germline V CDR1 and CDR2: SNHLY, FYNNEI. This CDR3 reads CASSGDRGGEQYF. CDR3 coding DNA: TGTGCCAGCAGTGGGGACAGGGGCGGCGAGCAGTACTTC.

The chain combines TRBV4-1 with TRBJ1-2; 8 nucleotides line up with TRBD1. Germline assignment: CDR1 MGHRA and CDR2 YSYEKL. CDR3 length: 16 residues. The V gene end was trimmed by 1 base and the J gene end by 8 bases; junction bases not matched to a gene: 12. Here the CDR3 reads CASSQVGAGGAGGYTF. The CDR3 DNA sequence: TGCGCCAGCAGCCAAGTTGGAGCAGGGGGCGCGGGCGGCTACACCTTC.

In DNA, the CDR3 is TGTGCCAGCAGCTTTGCTAGCTACAATGAGCAGTTCTTC. Encoded protein: CASSFASYNEQFF. The rearrangement joins TRBV7-9 to TRBJ2-1, with D uncertain. The V and J ends lost 3 bases and 3 bases respectively, with 6 bases between them. Germline V gene lookup returns CDR1 SEHNR and CDR2 FQNEAQ (reference sequence). The CDR3 is 13 amino acids.

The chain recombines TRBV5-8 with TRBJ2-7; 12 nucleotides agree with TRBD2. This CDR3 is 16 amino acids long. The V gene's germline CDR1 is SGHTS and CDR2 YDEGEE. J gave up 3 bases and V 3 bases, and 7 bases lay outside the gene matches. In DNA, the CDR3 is TGTGCCAGCAGCTGGACTAGCGGGGCCTCCGGCTACGAGCAGTACTTC. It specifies CASSWTSGASGYEQYF. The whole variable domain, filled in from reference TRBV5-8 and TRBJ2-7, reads EAGVTQSPTHLIKTRGQQATLRCSPISGHTSVYWYQQALGLGLQFLLWYDEGEERNRGNFPPRFSGRQFPNYSSELNVNALELEDSALYLCASSWTSGASGYEQYFGPGTRLTVT.

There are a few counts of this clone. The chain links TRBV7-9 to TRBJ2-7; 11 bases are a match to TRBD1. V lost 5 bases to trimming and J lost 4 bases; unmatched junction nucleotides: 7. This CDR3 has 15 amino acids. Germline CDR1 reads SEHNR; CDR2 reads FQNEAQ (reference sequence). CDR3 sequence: CASSNPGTGGYEQYF. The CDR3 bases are TGTGCCAGCAGCAATCCCGGGACAGGGGGTTACGAGCAGTACTTC.

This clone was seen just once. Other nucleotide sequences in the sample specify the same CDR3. The DNA of the CDR3 is TGTGCCAGCAGTGAAGGTCCGTATAATTCACCCCTCCACTTT. It is translated as CASSEGPYNSPLHF. The gene calls are TRBV6-1 and TRBJ1-6; D uncertain. V lost 1 base and J 4 bases, leaving 5 bases between the germline ends. CDR1 and CDR2 from the germline V gene are MNHNS and SASEGT. The CDR3 covers 14 residues.

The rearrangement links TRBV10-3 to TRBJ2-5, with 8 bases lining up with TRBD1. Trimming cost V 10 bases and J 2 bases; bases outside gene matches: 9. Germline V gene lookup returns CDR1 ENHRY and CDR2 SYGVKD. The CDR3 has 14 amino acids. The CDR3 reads CATQGRTGQETQYF. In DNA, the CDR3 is TGTGCCACCCAAGGGAGGACAGGGCAAGAGACCCAGTACTTC.

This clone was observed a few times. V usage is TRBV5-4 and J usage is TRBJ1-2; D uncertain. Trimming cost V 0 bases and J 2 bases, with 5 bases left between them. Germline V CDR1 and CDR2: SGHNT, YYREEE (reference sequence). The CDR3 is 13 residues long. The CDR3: CASSLGLNYGYTF. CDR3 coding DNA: TGTGCCAGCAGCTTGGGACTGAACTATGGCTACACCTTC.

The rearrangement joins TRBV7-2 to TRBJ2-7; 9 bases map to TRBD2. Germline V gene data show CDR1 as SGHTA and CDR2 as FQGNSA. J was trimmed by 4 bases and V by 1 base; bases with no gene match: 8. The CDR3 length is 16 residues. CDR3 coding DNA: TGTGCCAGCAGCTTAGAGGCCAGCGGGAGGTCGTACGAGCAGTACTTC. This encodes CASSLEASGRSYEQYF.

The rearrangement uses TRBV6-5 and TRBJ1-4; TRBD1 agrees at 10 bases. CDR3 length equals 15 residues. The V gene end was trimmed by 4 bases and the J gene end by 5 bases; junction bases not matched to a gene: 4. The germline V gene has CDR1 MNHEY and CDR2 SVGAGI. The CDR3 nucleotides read TGTGCCAGCAGTTTCCCGGGACAGGGGAATGAAAAACTGTTTTTT. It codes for CASSFPGQGNEKLFF.